Here is one T cell receptor (beta chain) with its context. Its antigen is currently unknown. V lost 1 base, J lost 8 bases, and 11 bases lay in between. The germline CDR1 and CDR2 sequences are SGHAT and FQNNGV. The CDR3 runs 13 residues. The data derive from a study of molecular identifiers for immune sequencing clone quantification. The overall study: Across replicate runs, RNA obtained from approximately 20,000 or 100,000 naive CD8 cells was divided into five, with four undergoing sequencing.

Sorted cells numbering roughly 18,000 to 1,000,000, with 10%, 30% or 50% RNA, yielded the naive CD8 libraries. Naive CD8 T cells, phenotype CD8+CD4-CCR7+CD45RA+, were sorted. TCRdb independently ran MiXCR on the PCR reads; one entry per CDR3 protein. The sample contains about 330,000 distinct CDR3 sequences, roughly 24% of which appear only once. Regarding the study as a whole: The study found clones above 20 RNA copies held over 98% of effector molecules and under 1% in naive cells.

This TCR was recovered from a human donor in good health. Some libraries in this study had Jurkat cell RNA spiked in. Sequenced input: naive CD8+ T cells from blood, with Jurkat cell RNA spiked in. Specified subset: FACS-sorted CD8+CD4-CCR7+CD45RA+ naive T cells. This chain uses TRBV11-2 with TRBJ1-2; D gene unclear. The CDR3 DNA reads TGTGCCAGCAGCTTAGCCCCCGGTGAAGGCTACACCTTC. Its translation: CASSLAPGEGYTF.